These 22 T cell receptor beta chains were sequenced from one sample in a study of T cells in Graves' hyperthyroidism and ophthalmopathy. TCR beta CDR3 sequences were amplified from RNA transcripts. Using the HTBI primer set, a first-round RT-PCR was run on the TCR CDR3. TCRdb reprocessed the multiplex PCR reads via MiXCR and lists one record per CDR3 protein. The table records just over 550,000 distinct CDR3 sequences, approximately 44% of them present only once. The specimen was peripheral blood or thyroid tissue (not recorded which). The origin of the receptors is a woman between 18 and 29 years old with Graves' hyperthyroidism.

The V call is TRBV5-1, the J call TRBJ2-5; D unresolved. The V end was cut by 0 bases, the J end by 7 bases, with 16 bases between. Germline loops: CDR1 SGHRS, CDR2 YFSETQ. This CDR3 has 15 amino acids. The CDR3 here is CASSLEAGRHRTQYF. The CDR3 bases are TGCGCCAGCAGCTTGGAGGCCGGACGGCACCGGACCCAGTACTTC.

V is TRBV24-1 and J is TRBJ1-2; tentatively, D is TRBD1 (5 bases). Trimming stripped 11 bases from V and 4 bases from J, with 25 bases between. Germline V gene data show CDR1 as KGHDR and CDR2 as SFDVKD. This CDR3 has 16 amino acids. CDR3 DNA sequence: TGTGCCAGCAGCCGGGCGGGGCCCCTTACCCTCTATGGCTACACCTTC. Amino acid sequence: CASSRAGPLTLYGYTF.

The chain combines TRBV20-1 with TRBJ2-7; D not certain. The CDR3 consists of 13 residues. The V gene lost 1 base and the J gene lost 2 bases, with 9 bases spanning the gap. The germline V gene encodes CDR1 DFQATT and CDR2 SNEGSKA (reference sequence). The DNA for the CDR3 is TGCAGTGCTAGAGTCTCGCCACCCTACGAGCAGTACTTC. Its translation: CSARVSPPYEQYF.

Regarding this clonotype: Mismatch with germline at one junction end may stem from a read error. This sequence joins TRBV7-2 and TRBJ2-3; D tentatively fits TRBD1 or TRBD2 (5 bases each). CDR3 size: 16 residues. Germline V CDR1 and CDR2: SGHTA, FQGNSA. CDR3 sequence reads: CASSQIPGRGPDTQYF. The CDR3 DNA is TGCGCCAGCAGCCAAATTCCGGGACGGGGACCAGATACGCAGTATTTT.

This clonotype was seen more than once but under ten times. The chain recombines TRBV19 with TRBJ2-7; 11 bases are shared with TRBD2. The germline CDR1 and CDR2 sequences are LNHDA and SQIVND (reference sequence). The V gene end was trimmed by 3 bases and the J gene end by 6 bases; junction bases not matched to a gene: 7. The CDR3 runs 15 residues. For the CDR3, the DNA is TGTGCCAGTAGTATCGGCCTAGCGGGAGGAGGCGAGCAGTACTTC. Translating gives CASSIGLAGGGEQYF.

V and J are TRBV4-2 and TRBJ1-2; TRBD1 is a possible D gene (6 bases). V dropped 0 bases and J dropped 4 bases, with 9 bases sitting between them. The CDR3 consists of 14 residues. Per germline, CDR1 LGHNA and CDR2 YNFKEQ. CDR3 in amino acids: CASSQETGGYGYTF. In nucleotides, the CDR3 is TGTGCCAGCAGCCAAGAGACAGGAGGCTATGGCTACACCTTC.

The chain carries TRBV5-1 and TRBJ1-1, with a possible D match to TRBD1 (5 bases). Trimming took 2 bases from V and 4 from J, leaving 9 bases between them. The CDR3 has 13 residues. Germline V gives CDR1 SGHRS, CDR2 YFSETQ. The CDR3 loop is CASSFSTATEAFF. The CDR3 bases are TGCGCCAGCAGCTTTTCGACAGCCACTGAAGCTTTCTTT.

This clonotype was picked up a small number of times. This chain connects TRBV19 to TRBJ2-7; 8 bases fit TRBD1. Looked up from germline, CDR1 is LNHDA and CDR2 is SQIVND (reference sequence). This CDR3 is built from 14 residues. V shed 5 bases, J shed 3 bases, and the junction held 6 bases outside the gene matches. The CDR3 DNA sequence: TGTGCCAGTAGTGGTATGGACAGGGACTACGAGCAGTACTTC. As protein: CASSGMDRDYEQYF.

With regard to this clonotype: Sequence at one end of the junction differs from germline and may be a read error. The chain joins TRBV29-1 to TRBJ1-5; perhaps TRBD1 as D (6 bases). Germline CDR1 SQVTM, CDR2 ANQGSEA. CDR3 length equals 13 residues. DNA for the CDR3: TGCAGCGTTAGAGGGGGTAGCGATCAGCCCCAGCATTTT. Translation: CSVRGGSDQPQHF.

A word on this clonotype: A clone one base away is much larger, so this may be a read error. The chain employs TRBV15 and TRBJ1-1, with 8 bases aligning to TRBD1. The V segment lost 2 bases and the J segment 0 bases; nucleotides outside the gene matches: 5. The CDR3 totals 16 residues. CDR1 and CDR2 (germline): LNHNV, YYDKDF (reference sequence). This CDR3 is CATSRHRTGLNTEAFF. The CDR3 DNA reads TGTGCCACCAGCAGACATAGGACAGGGCTGAACACTGAAGCTTTCTTT.

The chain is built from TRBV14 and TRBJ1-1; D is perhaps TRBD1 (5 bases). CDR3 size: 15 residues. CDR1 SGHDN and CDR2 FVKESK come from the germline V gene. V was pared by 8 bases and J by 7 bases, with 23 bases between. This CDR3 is CASLQGSGGGDEAFF. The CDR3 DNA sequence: TGTGCCAGCCTCCAAGGGAGCGGCGGGGGAGATGAAGCTTTCTTT.

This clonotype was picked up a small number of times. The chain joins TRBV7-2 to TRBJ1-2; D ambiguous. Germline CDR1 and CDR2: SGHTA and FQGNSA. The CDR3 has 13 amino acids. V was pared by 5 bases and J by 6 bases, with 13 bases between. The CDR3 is CASSQVERDGYTF. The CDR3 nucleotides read TGTGCCAGCAGCCAAGTGGAACGAGATGGCTACACCTTC.

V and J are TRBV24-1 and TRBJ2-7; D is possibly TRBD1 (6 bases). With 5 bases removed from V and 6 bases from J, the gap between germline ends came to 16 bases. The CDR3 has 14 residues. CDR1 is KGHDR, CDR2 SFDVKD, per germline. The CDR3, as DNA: TGTGCCACCAGTGCAGCCACGGACAGCCGCGAGCAGTACTTC. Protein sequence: CATSAATDSREQYF.

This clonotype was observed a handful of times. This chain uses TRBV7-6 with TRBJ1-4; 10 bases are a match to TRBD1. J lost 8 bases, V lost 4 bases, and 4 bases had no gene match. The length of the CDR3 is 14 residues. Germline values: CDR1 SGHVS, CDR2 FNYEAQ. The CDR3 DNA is TGTGCCAGCAGCTCCGACAGGGGGCAGGAAAAACTGTTTTTT. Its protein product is CASSSDRGQEKLFF.

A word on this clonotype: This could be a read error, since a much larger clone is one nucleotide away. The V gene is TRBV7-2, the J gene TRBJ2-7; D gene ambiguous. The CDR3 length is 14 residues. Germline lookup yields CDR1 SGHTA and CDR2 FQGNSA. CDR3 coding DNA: TGTGCCAGCAGCTTAGATCGGCAAGCCTACGACCAGTACTTC. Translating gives CASSLDRQAYDQYF.

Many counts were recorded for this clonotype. CDR3 nucleotides: TGCAGTGCTAGTTACCAGGGAAATCAGCCCCAGCATTTT. Translated, it gives CSASYQGNQPQHF. The V gene is TRBV20-1, the J gene TRBJ1-5; D perhaps matches TRBD1 (5 bases). The CDR3 loop spans 13 amino acids. Trimming cost V 3 bases and J 4 bases, with 10 bases left between them. Germline CDR1 reads DFQATT; CDR2 reads SNEGSKA (reference sequence).

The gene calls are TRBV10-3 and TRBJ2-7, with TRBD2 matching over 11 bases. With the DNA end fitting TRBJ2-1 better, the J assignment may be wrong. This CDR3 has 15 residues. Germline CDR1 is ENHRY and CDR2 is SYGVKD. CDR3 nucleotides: TGTGCCATCAGTCCCTCTAGCGGGAGGCCCAATGAGCAGTTCTTC. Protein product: CAISPSSGRPNEQFF.

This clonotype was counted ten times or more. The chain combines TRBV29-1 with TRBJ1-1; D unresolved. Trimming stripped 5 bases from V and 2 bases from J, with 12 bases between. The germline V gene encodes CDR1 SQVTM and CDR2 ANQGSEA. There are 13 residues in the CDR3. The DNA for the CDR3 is TGCAGCGTTAAAGTAGGCACCAACACTGAAGCTTTCTTT. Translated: CSVKVGTNTEAFF.

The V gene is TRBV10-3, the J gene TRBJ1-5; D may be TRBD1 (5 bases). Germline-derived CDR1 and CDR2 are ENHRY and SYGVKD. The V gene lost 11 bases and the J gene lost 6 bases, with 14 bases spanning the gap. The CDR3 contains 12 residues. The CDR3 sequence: CAHPGTSQPQHF. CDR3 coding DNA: TGTGCCCACCCGGGGACTTCTCAGCCCCAGCATTTT.

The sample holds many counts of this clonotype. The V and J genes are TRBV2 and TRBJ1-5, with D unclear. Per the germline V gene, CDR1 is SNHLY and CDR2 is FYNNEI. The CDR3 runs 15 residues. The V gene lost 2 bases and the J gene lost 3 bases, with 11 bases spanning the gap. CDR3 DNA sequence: TGTGCCAGCAGTGAATCGGGCAGGCCCAATCAGCCCCAGCATTTT. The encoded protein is CASSESGRPNQPQHF.

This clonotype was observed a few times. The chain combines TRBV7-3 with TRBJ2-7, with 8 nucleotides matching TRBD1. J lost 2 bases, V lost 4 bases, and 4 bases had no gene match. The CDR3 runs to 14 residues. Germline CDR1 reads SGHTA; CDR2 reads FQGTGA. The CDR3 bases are TGTGCCAGCAGCTACGGACAGGGCCCCTACGAGCAGTACTTC. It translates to CASSYGQGPYEQYF.

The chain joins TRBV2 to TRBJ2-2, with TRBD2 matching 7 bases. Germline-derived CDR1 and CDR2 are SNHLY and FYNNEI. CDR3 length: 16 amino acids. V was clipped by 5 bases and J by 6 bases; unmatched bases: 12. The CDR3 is CASSYSGGGGSGELFF. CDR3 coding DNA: TGTGCCAGCAGTTACTCCGGCGGGGGAGGATCCGGGGAGCTGTTTTTT.